Each of the 23 T cell receptor beta chains below was sequenced from the same sample in a study of OX40 agonist ivuxolimab in advanced cancers. Method: immunoSEQ multiplex PCR; TCRdb's copy keeps in-frame clones and lacks some. The data contain tens of thousands of clones, around four fifths of them singletons. The sample consisted of CD4+ or CD8+ T cells sorted from blood, taken in a trial of the OX40 agonist ivuxolimab. These receptors all come from an adult with an advanced solid tumor such as melanoma, head and neck, liver or kidney cancer.

The chain has TRBV21-1 and TRBJ2-2; the DNA was not compared with TRBD1, the D call given in the table. TRBV21-1 is a documented pseudogene. There are 15 residues in the CDR3. Here the CDR3 DNA reads TGTGCCAGCAGCACCCGGGACAGGGGGCGAGGGGGAGCTGTTTTT. It encodes CASSTRDRGRGGAVF.

This clone was observed a handful of times. V gene TRBV30 combines with J gene TRBJ1-2; the match to TRBD1 covers 9 bases. The CDR3 is made up of 13 amino acids. Germline V gene lookup returns CDR1 GTSNPN and CDR2 SVGIG (reference sequence). Germline trimming cut 4 bases from V and 7 bases from J; bases unmatched to any gene: 7. CDR3 nucleotides: TGTGCCTGGAATCCGGGACAGGGATTTGGCTACACCTTC. It translates to CAWNPGQGFGYTF. Filled out from reference TRBV30 and TRBJ1-2, the complete variable domain reads SQTIHQWPATLVQPVGSPLSLECTVEGTSNPNLYWYRQAAGRGLQLLFYSVGIGQISSEVPQNLSASRPQDRQFILSSKKLLLSDSGFYLCAWNPGQGFGYTFGSGTRLTVV.

The J gene is TRBJ1-5, the V gene TRBV19; 7 nucleotides agree with TRBD1. This CDR3 spans 16 amino acids. Germline V lookup: CDR1 LNHDA, CDR2 SQIVND (reference sequence). V lost 7 bases and J lost 0; bases outside the gene matches: 9. This CDR3 is CASTLDDRDSNQPQHF. DNA of the CDR3: TGTGCCAGTACCCTTGATGACAGGGATAGCAATCAGCCCCAGCATTTT. The variable domain in full, completed from reference TRBV19 and TRBJ1-5, reads DGGITQSPKYLFRKEGQNVTLSCEQNLNHDAMYWYRQDPGQGLRLIYYSQIVNDFQKGDIAEGYSVSREKKESFPLTVTSAQKNPTAFYLCASTLDDRDSNQPQHFGDGTRLSIL.

This clone came up a few times. The rearrangement joins TRBV7-9 to TRBJ2-5; the match to TRBD2 covers 15 bases. Germline V gene data show CDR1 as SEHNR and CDR2 as FQNEAQ (reference sequence). The CDR3 spans 18 residues. V lost 5 bases to trimming and J lost 3 bases; unmatched junction nucleotides: 10. In DNA form, the CDR3 reads TGTGCCAGCAGCCCCGATTACGGACTAGCGGGGGGGAAAGAGACCCAGTACTTC. This gives the protein CASSPDYGLAGGKETQYF.

The chain uses TRBV5-5 and TRBJ2-1, with D tentatively TRBD2 (6 bases). The CDR3 extends over 17 amino acids. Trimming pared 2 bases from V and 4 bases from J, leaving 19 bases between. Looked up from germline, CDR1 is SGHKS and CDR2 is YYEKEE (reference sequence). CDR3 sequence reads: CASSLNPGTLPYNEQFF. CDR3 sequence (DNA): TGTGCCAGCAGCTTAAACCCCGGGACTCTACCATACAATGAGCAGTTCTTC. The full variable domain, with the rest looked up from reference TRBV5-5 and TRBJ2-1, is DAGVTQSPTHLIKTRGQQVTLRCSPISGHKSVSWYQQVLGQGPQFIFQYYEKEERGRGNFPDRFSARQFPNYSSELNVNALLLGDSALYLCASSLNPGTLPYNEQFFGPGTRLTVL.

The gene calls are TRBV5-1 and TRBJ2-1; 7 positions match TRBD2. Losses at the gene ends were 5 bases for V and 5 bases for J; bases not matched to a gene: 4. This CDR3 comprises 13 residues. CDR1 is SGHRS and CDR2 is YFSETQ in the germline V gene. The CDR3 here is CASRWDYDNEQFF. For the CDR3, the DNA is TGCGCCAGCAGGTGGGACTACGACAATGAGCAGTTCTTC.

CDR3 sequence (DNA): TGCAGTGCAACTAGCGTTGAGCAGTTCTTC. Translating gives CSATSVEQFF. The rearrangement joins TRBV20-1 to TRBJ2-1; 7 bases align to TRBD2. The CDR3 is 10 residues long. J lost 9 bases, V lost 6 bases, and 2 bases had no gene match. CDR1 and CDR2 from the germline V gene are DFQATT and SNEGSKA (reference sequence).

CDR3 residues: CASSVSTGTSFYEQYF. CDR3 coding DNA: TGTGCCAGCAGCGTCTCTACCGGGACTAGCTTCTACGAGCAGTACTTC. V usage is TRBV5-4 and J usage is TRBJ2-7, with 9 bases matching TRBD2. V lost 4 bases and J lost 3; bases outside the gene matches: 11. The CDR3 is 16 amino acids. In germline, CDR1 is SGHNT, CDR2 YYREEE (reference sequence).

The V and J genes are TRBV4-1 and TRBJ2-1; tentatively, D is TRBD1 (5 bases). CDR3 length: 12 amino acids. CDR1 and CDR2 (germline): MGHRA, YSYEKL. The germline V and J ends were trimmed by 5 bases and 8 bases, with 10 bases remaining between them. This chain's CDR3 is CASSFRDDEQFF. For the CDR3, the DNA is TGCGCCAGCAGCTTCAGGGATGATGAGCAGTTCTTC.

This chain joins TRBV10-3 and TRBJ2-3, with TRBD2 identical over 16 bases. Trimming cost V 4 bases and J 2 bases; bases outside gene matches: 3. This CDR3 is built from 17 residues. CDR1 and CDR2 from the germline V gene are ENHRY and SYGVKD. The DNA for the CDR3 is TGTGCCATCAGTGTGGGACTAGCGGGAGGGCCCACAGATACGCAGTATTTT. It encodes CAISVGLAGGPTDTQYF.

The chain carries TRBV11-2 and TRBJ2-2; D gene ambiguous. This CDR3 contains 15 residues. Between the trimmed V and J ends, which lost 1 base and 6 bases, there was a span of 12 bases. Looked up from germline, CDR1 is SGHAT and CDR2 is FQNNGV. Here the CDR3 DNA reads TGTGCCAGCAGCTTAGTCACGGGTTACGCCGGGGAGCTGTTTTTT. Translated, it gives CASSLVTGYAGELFF.

The J gene is TRBJ1-2, the V gene TRBV25-1, with no clear D. CDR1 is MGHDK, CDR2 SYGVNS, per germline. The CDR3 covers 13 residues. Trimming removed 7 bases from V and 3 bases from J, with 12 bases in between. The CDR3 spells CASNEGDDYGYTF. The CDR3, as DNA: TGTGCCAGCAATGAGGGAGACGACTATGGCTACACCTTC.

The chain links TRBV7-3 to TRBJ2-5; TRBD2 agrees at 13 bases. The CDR3 is made up of 18 amino acids. J gave up 8 bases and V 1 base, and 13 bases lay outside the gene matches. Germline CDR1 reads SGHTA; CDR2 reads FQGTGA. CDR3 sequence: CASSLNPMTSGRLSTQYF. CDR3 nucleotide sequence: TGTGCCAGCAGCTTAAACCCAATGACTAGCGGGAGGCTTAGTACCCAGTACTTC.

The V and J genes are TRBV7-2 and TRBJ2-7; the match to TRBD1 covers 7 bases. The CDR3 has 15 amino acids. CDR1 and CDR2 (germline): SGHTA, FQGNSA. V lost 3 bases, J lost 2 bases, and 7 bases stayed unmatched. The CDR3 region is CASSFIQGTPYEQYF. CDR3 DNA: TGTGCCAGCAGCTTTATACAGGGGACCCCCTACGAGCAGTACTTC.

The rearrangement uses TRBV5-5 and TRBJ1-2; tentative D call: TRBD1 (5 bases). Trimming removed 1 base at V and 6 bases at J, with 16 bases between. CDR3 length: 15 amino acids. Germline assignment: CDR1 SGHKS and CDR2 YYEKEE (reference sequence). The CDR3 DNA reads TGTGCCAGCAGCTTGTTGCCGGGGGAGAATCATGGCTACACCTTC. This gives the protein CASSLLPGENHGYTF.

The chain is built from TRBV4-1 and TRBJ2-5; TRBD2 aligns across 7 bases. The CDR3 is made up of 15 amino acids. Looked up from germline, CDR1 is MGHRA and CDR2 is YSYEKL. V trimming: 2 bases; J trimming: 5 bases; junction bases outside the gene matches: 8. CDR3 sequence (DNA): TGCGCCAGCAGCCAATTTGCGGGAGTAAGGGAGACCCAGTACTTC. Its translation is CASSQFAGVRETQYF.

The genes are TRBV5-1 and TRBJ2-7; TRBD1 is a possible D gene (5 bases). CDR1 is SGHRS, CDR2 YFSETQ, per germline. The CDR3 extends over 14 amino acids. Trimming removed 2 bases from V and 1 base from J, with 10 bases in between. In nucleotides, the CDR3 is TGCGCCAGCAGCTTCTCGACAGAATCCTACGAGCAGTACTTC. It yields the protein CASSFSTESYEQYF.

This chain uses TRBV19 with TRBJ2-5; TRBD2 matches at 12 bases. From germline, CDR1 is LNHDA and CDR2 SQIVND (reference sequence). The CDR3 is made up of 16 amino acids. V gave up 4 bases and J gave up 1 base; unmatched junction bases: 4. The CDR3 region is CASSTGLAGSQETQYF. The CDR3 bases are TGTGCCAGTAGTACCGGACTAGCGGGGAGCCAAGAGACCCAGTACTTC. The whole variable domain, remainder taken from reference TRBV19 and TRBJ2-5, is DGGITQSPKYLFRKEGQNVTLSCEQNLNHDAMYWYRQDPGQGLRLIYYSQIVNDFQKGDIAEGYSVSREKKESFPLTVTSAQKNPTAFYLCASSTGLAGSQETQYFGPGTRLLVL.

A note on this clone: Other DNA sequences in the sample encode the same CDR3. The V gene is TRBV6-5, the J gene TRBJ2-7; D remains unclear. CDR3 length: 15 residues. V lost 0 bases and J lost 0, with 9 bases in between. CDR1 and CDR2 (germline): MNHEY, SVGAGI. The chain's CDR3 is CASSYSEAYSYEQYF. DNA for the CDR3: TGTGCCAGCAGTTACTCCGAGGCATACTCCTACGAGCAGTACTTC.

The J gene is TRBJ2-2, the V gene TRBV4-1; no firm D call. Per germline, CDR1 MGHRA and CDR2 YSYEKL. The CDR3 sequence is 12 residues long. Trimming took off 0 bases at V and 4 bases at J, with 0 bases between the two ends. In DNA form, the CDR3 reads TGCGCCAGCAGCCAAGACACCGGGGAGCTGTTTTTT. Translation gives CASSQDTGELFF.

V usage is TRBV27 and J usage is TRBJ2-5, with TRBD2 matching 11 bases. V dropped 1 base and J dropped 4; count of bases not matched to a gene: 5. Germline V gene lookup returns CDR1 MNHEY and CDR2 SMNVEV (reference sequence). This CDR3 has 16 residues. Here the CDR3 DNA reads TGTGCCAGCAGTTTATATGGGACTAGCGGAAGAGAGACCCAGTACTTC. This sequence encodes CASSLYGTSGRETQYF.

The chain carries TRBV28 and TRBJ1-5, with 7 positions matching TRBD1. CDR1 and CDR2 (germline): MDHEN, SYDVKM. The V gene end was trimmed by 2 bases and the J gene end by 2 bases; junction bases not matched to a gene: 3. This CDR3 comprises 15 residues. In DNA form, the CDR3 reads TGTGCCAGCAGTTTAAGACAGGGCGGCAATCAGCCCCAGCATTTT. Translating it yields CASSLRQGGNQPQHF.

The chain carries TRBV5-1 and TRBJ2-3; D is uncertain. Between the trimmed V and J ends, which lost 4 bases and 3 bases, there was a span of 12 bases. The CDR3 is made up of 14 amino acids. Germline values: CDR1 SGHRS, CDR2 YFSETQ. CDR3 in DNA: TGCGCCAGCAGCGCGGCCGGAAAGACAGATACGCAGTATTTT. It specifies CASSAAGKTDTQYF.